This TCR beta chain appears in the sequencing data of a study of cytomegalovirus exposure and HLA in healthy donors. To note about this clone: Antigen unknown.

The donors were part of the validation cohort of more than 90 subjects. That cohort was separate from the first cohort, which comprised several hundred subjects. Trimming left V 3 bases short and J 0 bases short, with 11 bases between. Germline CDR1 reads KGHSH; CDR2 reads LQKENI. This CDR3 spans 16 amino acids. TCRdb's copy holds only in-frame clones and misses some; the assay was immunoSEQ multiplex PCR. The sample has about 130,000 clones, 90% to 96% seen once. Study observations and caveats: Cytomegalovirus-associated TCR beta chains were listed, numbering 150 to 200. Reports indicated that the classifier achieved high specificity and sensitivity in diagnosing cytomegalovirus status. Most TCR sequences proved rare, with some public TCRs found in many donors.

Material: PBMCs. The clonotype was recovered from a man between 18 and 35 years old in good health and CMV-seronegative. The chain employs TRBV18 and TRBJ2-2; tentatively, D is TRBD1 (5 bases). CDR3 in DNA: TGTGCCAGCTCACCGGCGCAGGGCTCGAACACCGGGGAGCTGTTTTTT. The encoded protein is CASSPAQGSNTGELFF.